A single T cell receptor beta chain is shown here with its context. The data were obtained in a study of blood T cell repertoires in COVID-19. For the study at large: The origin of the acute and convalescent COVID-19 samples was the United States, Italy and Spain.

Per the authors' pipeline: Researchers report that nucleated cell counts were estimated from reference gene primer amplification. Using immunoSEQ multiplex PCR, the repertoire was profiled, and TCRdb retains in-frame clones only, with some absent. V, J and clone size are those of that table, while D and trimming were read from the DNA. In the table there are approximately 37,000 clones, roughly nine tenths of which are singletons. Specimen: peripheral blood. The clonotype originates from a man aged 45-65 years with active COVID-19.

CDR3 residues: CASSVADLAGTNEQFF. In DNA form, the CDR3 reads TGTGCCAGCAGCGTAGCAGACCTAGCGGGCACCAATGAGCAGTTCTTC. This chain connects TRBV9 to TRBJ2-1; TRBD2 matches 8 bases. Unmatched junction bases numbered 8, after V lost 0 bases and J lost 6 bases. The CDR3 length is 16 residues. CDR1 SGDLS and CDR2 YYNGEE come from the germline V gene.